This T cell receptor (beta chain) was documented in a study of shared clonotypes between healthy human individuals. Profiling relied on immunoSEQ multiplex PCR, and the TCRdb table lists in-frame clones only, not all of them. Counted here are over a million clones, 95% to 97% occurring once; the ten biggest clones make up roughly 1.2%. The CDR3 has 15 residues. Between the trimmed V and J ends, which lost 6 bases and 1 base, there was a span of 16 bases. CDR1 SGHRS and CDR2 YFSETQ come from the germline V gene. The chain recombines TRBV5-1 with TRBJ2-5, with D tentatively TRBD2 (5 bases). What was sequenced was naive CD4+ T cells sorted from blood. Indicated subset: CD45RA+ positively selected. The sequence derives from a man between 25 and 39 years old in good health. The CDR3 nucleotides read TGCGCCAGCACCCTAGTCTCGGGGATCCAAGAGACCCAGTACTTC. This sequence encodes CASTLVSGIQETQYF.